The 27 T cell receptor beta chains reported below all come from one sample, sequenced in a study of cytomegalovirus exposure and HLA in healthy donors. Amplification used 60 Vbeta primers and 13 Jbeta primers. The table came from immunoSEQ multiplex PCR; TCRdb's copy has only in-frame clones and leaves some out. Here the sample spans about 210,000 clones, around four fifths being singletons. Sequencing used PBMCs. Receptor source: a woman aged 45-65 years in good health and CMV-seropositive.

The chain links TRBV7-9 to TRBJ2-3, with 9 bases aligning to TRBD2. After removal of 3 bases from V and 4 bases from J, the junction contained 17 bases not matched to a gene. The CDR3 runs 19 residues. Germline-derived CDR1 and CDR2 are SEHNR and FQNEAQ (reference sequence). The CDR3 DNA follows: TGTGCCAGCAGCTTCAGATTCGGTCCGGCTAGCGGGGTGGCAGATACGCAGTATTTT. Residues: CASSFRFGPASGVADTQYF.

V gene TRBV5-5 combines with J gene TRBJ2-1; 12 bases fit TRBD1. Looked up from germline, CDR1 is SGHKS and CDR2 is YYEKEE (reference sequence). The CDR3 is 16 amino acids. Unmatched junction bases numbered 8, after V lost 2 bases and J lost 8 bases. CDR3 amino acids: CASSLGRDRGQHEQFF. CDR3 nucleotide sequence: TGTGCCAGCAGCTTAGGGCGGGACAGGGGGCAGCATGAGCAGTTCTTC.

The chain employs TRBV7-6 and TRBJ2-5; D is perhaps TRBD1 (7 bases). The J call may be faulty, since TRBJ2-7 better matches the DNA end. The CDR3 contains 15 residues. CDR1 and CDR2 (germline): SGHVS, FNYEAQ. This CDR3 reads CASSLVRQGLYEQYF. In nucleotides, the CDR3 is TGTGCCAGCAGCTTAGTGCGACAGGGACTTTACGAGCAGTACTTC.

The chain links TRBV9 to TRBJ1-6; D is uncertain. Germline V lookup: CDR1 SGDLS, CDR2 YYNGEE. The CDR3 is 14 amino acids. Between the trimmed V and J ends, which lost 0 bases and 7 bases, there was a span of 8 bases. CDR3 nucleotides: TGTGCCAGCAGCGTAGCTACAGCAAATTCACCCCTCCACTTT. Its protein is CASSVATANSPLHF.

This chain joins TRBV28 and TRBJ1-1, with 8 positions matching TRBD1. Germline-derived CDR1 and CDR2 are MDHEN and SYDVKM. This CDR3 region has 14 residues. V trimming: 6 bases; J trimming: 5 bases; junction bases outside the gene matches: 8. This CDR3 is CASSLRQGRTEAFF. In DNA, the CDR3 is TGTGCCAGCAGCTTACGACAGGGGAGGACTGAAGCTTTCTTT.

The chain recombines TRBV27 with TRBJ2-7; D unclear. This CDR3 has 13 residues. The germline gives CDR1 MNHEY, CDR2 SMNVEV (reference sequence). V lost 4 bases and J lost 2, with 9 bases in between. CDR3 DNA: TGTGCCAGCAGTTGGGCGCAAGCCTACGAGCAGTACTTC. Translated: CASSWAQAYEQYF.

The CDR3 loop reads CASSITGTDSNYGYTF. The CDR3 DNA follows: TGTGCCAGCAGCATAACCGGGACAGACTCAAACTATGGCTACACCTTC. This chain uses TRBV11-2 with TRBJ1-2; 7 bases line up with TRBD1. Germline trimming cut 5 bases from V and 2 bases from J; bases unmatched to any gene: 11. Germline V gives CDR1 SGHAT, CDR2 FQNNGV. CDR3 length equals 16 residues.

V is TRBV11-3 and J is TRBJ1-2, with TRBD1 matching over 12 bases. There are 16 residues in the CDR3. Germline CDR1 reads SGHNT; CDR2 reads YENEEA. The ends lost 2 bases at V and 5 bases at J; junction bases unmatched: 6. The CDR3 sequence is CASSLWDRGPFYGYTF. For the CDR3, the DNA is TGTGCCAGCAGCTTATGGGACAGGGGGCCTTTTTATGGCTACACCTTC.

V is TRBV6-4 and J is TRBJ2-1; a weak D match, TRBD1 (6 bases). Germline CDR1 is MRHNA and CDR2 is SNTAGT. This CDR3 comprises 15 residues. The V end lost 4 bases, the J end lost 8 bases, and 18 bases lay between the germline ends. CDR3 DNA: TGTGCCAGCAGTGTGGCAGGGGTTGGTATTGATGAGCAGTTCTTC. This encodes CASSVAGVGIDEQFF.

The genes are TRBV5-6 and TRBJ1-2; 11 bases align to TRBD1. The CDR3 is 15 residues long. Germline V CDR1 and CDR2: SGHDT, YYEEEE. Trimming removed 2 bases from V and 7 bases from J; junction bases left unmatched: 7. DNA for the CDR3: TGTGCCAGCAGCTTTGGGACAGGGGGATCGAGTGGCTACACCTTC. Translation: CASSFGTGGSSGYTF.

The chain joins TRBV7-8 to TRBJ2-5; 9 bases are shared with TRBD1. CDR1 is SGHVS, CDR2 FQNEAQ, per germline. Losses at the gene ends were 3 bases for V and 5 bases for J; bases not matched to a gene: 10. This CDR3 is built from 16 residues. CDR3 region: CASSLAGTGSGETQYF. CDR3 nucleotides: TGTGCCAGCAGCTTGGCCGGGACAGGGAGTGGCGAGACCCAGTACTTC.

The chain links TRBV2 to TRBJ2-1; 13 bases align to TRBD2. The CDR3 extends over 15 amino acids. Losses at the gene ends were 6 bases for V and 5 bases for J; bases not matched to a gene: 4. In germline, CDR1 is SNHLY, CDR2 FYNNEI. CDR3 in DNA: TGTGCCAGCAGCGGACTAGCGGGGGTAGACAATGAGCAGTTCTTC. Translating gives CASSGLAGVDNEQFF.

The V call is TRBV7-8, the J call TRBJ1-6, with 7 bases aligning to TRBD1. Looked up from germline, CDR1 is SGHVS and CDR2 is FQNEAQ. V was pared by 5 bases and J by 6 bases, with 7 bases of the junction left unmatched. This CDR3 has 15 residues. The CDR3 DNA reads as TGTGCCAGCAGCCCGAGGGCAGGGGGTAATTCACCCCTCCACTTT. It encodes CASSPRAGGNSPLHF.

CDR3 bases: TGTGCCAGCAGCAACCCGACTAGCGATACGCAGTATTTT. Translating it yields CASSNPTSDTQYF. The chain uses TRBV7-2 and TRBJ2-3; 7 bases align to TRBD2. V lost 5 bases and J lost 6; bases outside the gene matches: 5. Germline V gene sequence: CDR1 SGHTA, CDR2 FQGNSA. The length of the CDR3 is 13 residues.

This chain joins TRBV10-3 and TRBJ2-3, with D perhaps TRBD2 (6 bases). The CDR3 has 15 amino acids. Trimming pared 7 bases from V and 0 bases from J, leaving 14 bases between. Germline V gene sequence: CDR1 ENHRY, CDR2 SYGVKD. CDR3 amino acids: CAITERDFSTDTQYF. In DNA, the CDR3 is TGTGCCATCACAGAGAGGGACTTTAGCACAGATACGCAGTATTTT.

The chain combines TRBV27 with TRBJ2-5; 11 nucleotides agree with TRBD2. The end of the DNA fits TRBJ2-7 better, so the J call may be wrong. Per germline, CDR1 MNHEY and CDR2 SMNVEV (reference sequence). CDR3 size: 15 residues. The CDR3 DNA sequence: TGTGCCAGCAGTTTACTAGCGGGGGGAACCTACGAGCAGTACTTC. This encodes CASSLLAGGTYEQYF.

This chain links TRBV28 with TRBJ2-1, with TRBD2 identical over 7 bases. Germline CDR1 is MDHEN and CDR2 is SYDVKM. Trimming at V came to 6 bases and at J to 1 base, leaving 6 bases not matched to a gene. The CDR3 runs 15 residues. The chain's CDR3 is CASRTAGVSYNEQFF. CDR3 sequence (DNA): TGTGCCAGCAGGACCGCGGGGGTATCCTACAATGAGCAGTTCTTC.

CDR3 bases: TGTGCCATCGGTGGTCGGCAGCGTAGTTCACCCCTCCACTTT. It specifies CAIGGRQRSSPLHF. The gene calls are TRBV10-3 and TRBJ1-6; no firm D call. The V gene's germline CDR1 is ENHRY and CDR2 SYGVKD. Trimming stripped 8 bases from V and 9 bases from J, with 17 bases between. CDR3 size: 14 residues.

This clone was observed a few times. The J gene is TRBJ2-3, the V gene TRBV10-2; 7 bases fit TRBD1. Germline CDR1 is WSHSY and CDR2 is SAAADI. CDR3 size: 14 residues. The V and J ends lost 8 bases and 5 bases, in that order; junction bases with no gene match: 10. CDR3 sequence: CASEDRGLGDTQYF. CDR3 in DNA: TGCGCCAGCGAAGATAGGGGGCTCGGAGATACGCAGTATTTT.

The chain is built from TRBV28 and TRBJ2-7; D is possibly TRBD2 (5 bases). CDR1 is MDHEN and CDR2 is SYDVKM in the germline V gene. The germline V and J ends were trimmed by 2 bases and 4 bases, with 12 bases remaining between them. The CDR3 spans 14 residues. CDR3 amino acids: CASSLAGQTYEQYF. The CDR3 bases are TGTGCCAGCAGTTTAGCGGGTCAAACTTACGAGCAGTACTTC.

This rearrangement joins TRBV6-1 to TRBJ1-1; 9 bases map to TRBD1. The trim removed 4 bases at V and 2 bases at J, leaving 5 bases unmatched. Germline CDR1 MNHNS, CDR2 SASEGT. The CDR3 covers 15 residues. Here the CDR3 DNA reads TGTGCCAGCAGTGCGACAGGGGGTTTTAACACTGAAGCTTTCTTT. It is translated as CASSATGGFNTEAFF.

This chain joins TRBV7-8 and TRBJ1-1, with D tentatively TRBD1 (5 bases). Germline-derived CDR1 and CDR2 are SGHVS and FQNEAQ. This CDR3 has 13 amino acids. V was trimmed by 2 bases and J by 8 bases, leaving 12 bases between them. CDR3 coding DNA: TGTGCCAGCAGCTTACAGGGTCACTTGGAAGCTTTCTTT. This codes for CASSLQGHLEAFF.

V usage is TRBV29-1 and J usage is TRBJ1-2, with 9 nucleotides matching TRBD1. With V trimmed by 4 bases and J by 7 bases, 22 bases remained unmatched. Looked up from germline, CDR1 is SQVTM and CDR2 is ANQGSEA. The CDR3 consists of 18 residues. The CDR3 protein is CSVAQVRRQGGSVSGYTF. Written as DNA, the CDR3 is TGCAGCGTTGCCCAAGTACGCCGACAGGGGGGGAGTGTCAGTGGCTACACCTTC.

V usage is TRBV19 and J usage is TRBJ2-1; TRBD2 matches at 12 bases. The ends lost 5 bases at V and 9 bases at J; junction bases unmatched: 11. The CDR3 runs 16 residues. Germline assignment: CDR1 LNHDA and CDR2 SQIVND (reference sequence). The CDR3 bases are TGTGCCAGTAGTTGGGGCCTAGCGGGGGGGCTACTTGAGCAGTTCTTC. Encoded protein: CASSWGLAGGLLEQFF.

This chain uses TRBV27 with TRBJ1-1; D possibly corresponds to TRBD1 (6 bases). Germline loops: CDR1 MNHEY, CDR2 SMNVEV (reference sequence). This CDR3 has 15 residues. Trimming pared 0 bases from V and 11 bases from J, leaving 19 bases between. CDR3 bases: TGTGCCAGCAGTTTATCCTACAGGGCTTCGTTTGAGGCTTTCTTT. It specifies CASSLSYRASFEAFF.

CDR3: CASSEEVLYNEQFF. CDR3 nucleotide sequence: TGTGCCAGCAGCGAGGAGGTTTTATACAATGAGCAGTTCTTC. V and J are TRBV9 and TRBJ2-1, with a weak D call TRBD2 (5 bases). Trimming stripped 3 bases from V and 4 bases from J, with 11 bases between. Germline assignment: CDR1 SGDLS and CDR2 YYNGEE. The CDR3 is 14 amino acids. Variable domain in full (rest from reference TRBV9 and TRBJ2-1): DSGVTQTPKHLITATGQRVTLRCSPRSGDLSVYWYQQSLDQGLQFLIQYYNGEERAKGNILERFSAQQFPDLHSELNLSSLELGDSALYFCASSEEVLYNEQFFGPGTRLTVL.

The chain recombines TRBV7-9 with TRBJ1-2; 7 bases match TRBD1. The V and J ends lost 3 bases and 2 bases, in that order; junction bases with no gene match: 3. The CDR3 has 14 amino acids. Germline V CDR1 and CDR2: SEHNR, FQNEAQ (reference sequence). CDR3 amino acids: CASSLDRSNYGYTF. The CDR3 nucleotides read TGTGCCAGCAGCTTGGACAGGTCAAACTATGGCTACACCTTC.